These 21 T cell receptor beta chains share one sample of origin, sequenced in a study of early T cells in non-severe SARS-CoV-2 infection. TCRdb recomputed calls from the 5' RACE reads with MiXCR, one row per CDR3 protein. The sample has 55,000 to 65,000 distinct CDR3 sequences, about 9.8% seen once. The sequenced sample was whole blood. The source of these receptors is an adult who was a healthcare worker with PCR-confirmed SARS-CoV-2 infection or an uninfected control (not recorded which).

This sequence joins TRBV21-1 and TRBJ1-1; the DNA was not compared with TRBD1, the D call given in the table. TRBV21-1 constitutes a pseudogene. This CDR3 contains 14 residues. This CDR3 is CASSKAWTGPEAFF. In DNA, the CDR3 is TGTGCCAGCAGCAAAGCGTGGACAGGGCCTGAAGCTTTCTTT.

The table lists this clonotype with a few counts. This chain connects TRBV20-1 to TRBJ2-1; D is unresolved. The length of the CDR3 is 10 residues. V was pared by 0 bases and J by 15 bases, with 9 bases between. Germline CDR1 DFQATT, CDR2 SNEGSKA (reference sequence). The CDR3 DNA follows: TGCAGTGCTAGAGACCGTCATGGGTTCTTC. Translating gives CSARDRHGFF.

V usage is TRBV4-3 and J usage is TRBJ1-2; 7 bases are a match to TRBD1. V was clipped by 2 bases and J by 5 bases; unmatched bases: 5. The CDR3 length is 14 residues. Germline lookup yields CDR1 LGHNA and CDR2 YSLEER. The CDR3 region is CASSQNRGPYGYTF. The DNA for the CDR3 is TGCGCCAGCAGCCAAAACAGGGGCCCTTATGGCTACACCTTC.

V is TRBV20-1 and J is TRBJ1-5, with D possibly being TRBD1 (6 bases). V lost 0 bases to trimming and J lost 5 bases, with 17 bases between them. CDR1 is DFQATT and CDR2 is SNEGSKA in the germline V gene (reference sequence). The CDR3 loop spans 16 amino acids. CDR3 in amino acids: CSAREPKGGDHQPQHF. Written as DNA, the CDR3 is TGCAGTGCTAGAGAACCCAAGGGGGGGGACCATCAGCCCCAGCATTTT.

This clonotype has a count of ten or more. The chain joins TRBV3-1 to TRBJ2-1; 14 nucleotides line up with TRBD2. The CDR3 totals 14 residues. Per germline, CDR1 LGHDT and CDR2 YNNKEL (reference sequence). J lost 9 bases, V lost 6 bases, and 4 bases had no gene match. This CDR3 is CASSGTSGSSEQFF. The CDR3 region has the DNA TGTGCCAGCAGTGGGACTAGCGGGAGCAGTGAGCAGTTCTTC.

This clonotype was picked up many times. The chain carries TRBV28 and TRBJ1-1; TRBD1 might be the D (6 bases). Trimming shortened V by 4 bases and J by 0 bases, and 21 bases separated the two germline ends. The CDR3 length is 18 residues. Looked up from germline, CDR1 is MDHEN and CDR2 is SYDVKM. The DNA of the CDR3 is TGTGCCAGCAGTTCTACAACCGGGTTTTGGGGGCTGAACACTGAAGCTTTCTTT. It encodes CASSSTTGFWGLNTEAFF.

This clonotype was seen a handful of times. The V gene is TRBV6-2 or TRBV6-3, the J gene TRBJ2-7; D is uncertain. Trimming took 2 bases from V and 5 from J, leaving 10 bases between them. Germline lookup yields CDR1 MNHEY and CDR2 SVGEGT. The CDR3 extends over 13 amino acids. The CDR3 reads CASSYEIYNEQYF. Here the CDR3 DNA reads TGTGCCAGCAGTTACGAGATATATAACGAGCAGTACTTC.

The genes are TRBV19 and TRBJ2-7, with unresolved D. This CDR3 has 13 residues. Trimming took off 10 bases at V and 0 bases at J, with 13 bases between the two ends. Per germline, CDR1 LNHDA and CDR2 SQIVND (reference sequence). CDR3 nucleotides: TGTGCCACCAAGGACCTGTACTCCTACGAGCAGTACTTC. Amino acid sequence: CATKDLYSYEQYF.

This clonotype was seen only a few times. V and J are TRBV18 and TRBJ2-7, with D unclear. Germline-derived CDR1 and CDR2 are KGHSH and LQKENI. The CDR3 totals 12 residues. The germline V and J ends were trimmed by 3 bases and 5 bases, with 8 bases remaining between them. CDR3 bases: TGTGCCAGCTCACCCTCAACGGACGAGCAGTACTTC. Its protein is CASSPSTDEQYF.

At least ten counts were recorded for this clonotype. This chain uses TRBV18 with TRBJ2-1; 8 bases are shared with TRBD1. V lost 5 bases, J lost 2 bases, and 5 bases stayed unmatched. The CDR3 has 15 residues. The germline CDR1 and CDR2 sequences are KGHSH and LQKENI. CDR3 DNA: TGTGCCAGCTCAGACACAGGGGGACCCTACAATGAGCAGTTCTTC. The encoded protein is CASSDTGGPYNEQFF.

This clonotype was recorded many times. This rearrangement joins TRBV5-5 to TRBJ1-1; 7 nucleotides line up with TRBD1. V lost 0 bases, J lost 4 bases, and 9 bases stayed unmatched. Germline values: CDR1 SGHKS, CDR2 YYEKEE (reference sequence). The CDR3 runs to 16 residues. CDR3 residues: CASSLGKTGLSTEAFF. For the CDR3, the DNA is TGTGCCAGCAGCTTGGGGAAGACAGGGTTGAGCACTGAAGCTTTCTTT. Variable domain in full (rest from reference TRBV5-5 and TRBJ1-1): DAGVTQSPTHLIKTRGQQVTLRCSPISGHKSVSWYQQVLGQGPQFIFQYYEKEERGRGNFPDRFSARQFPNYSSELNVNALLLGDSALYLCASSLGKTGLSTEAFFGQGTRLTVV.

In this sample, this clonotype turned up many times. The rearrangement joins TRBV14 to TRBJ2-1; D may correspond to TRBD1 or TRBD2 (6 bases each). The germline V and J ends were trimmed by 0 bases and 4 bases, with 13 bases remaining between them. The CDR3 has 16 amino acids. Germline V gene sequence: CDR1 SGHDN, CDR2 FVKESK. CDR3 in amino acids: CASSQDPGAMYNEQFF. DNA of the CDR3: TGTGCCAGCAGCCAAGATCCGGGGGCTATGTACAATGAGCAGTTCTTC. Variable domain in full (rest from reference TRBV14 and TRBJ2-1): EAGVTQFPSHSVIEKGQTVTLRCDPISGHDNLYWYRRVMGKEIKFLLHFVKESKQDESGMPNNRFLAERTGGTYSTLKVQPAELEDSGVYFCASSQDPGAMYNEQFFGPGTRLTVL.

This clonotype was seen many times. The chain's CDR3 is CASSPTGNTEAFF. In nucleotides, the CDR3 is TGTGCCAGCAGCCCGACAGGGAACACTGAAGCTTTCTTT. J is TRBJ1-1 and V is TRBV12-3 or TRBV12-4, with D possibly TRBD1 on 6 matching bases. This CDR3 spans 13 amino acids. Between the trimmed V and J ends, which lost 6 bases and 1 base, there was a span of 9 bases.

A remark on this clonotype: This may stem from a read error, because a much larger clone lies one nucleotide away. The chain has TRBV11-1 and TRBJ2-1; D unresolved. Germline V lookup: CDR1 SGHAT, CDR2 FQDESV (reference sequence). The CDR3 consists of 16 residues. CDR3 DNA: TGTACCAGCAGCCGCGTAGGAAGGAGCTCCTACAATGAGCAGTTCTTC. This translates into CTSSRVGRSSYNEQFF.

The rearrangement joins TRBV6-2 or TRBV6-3 to TRBJ1-1; D might be TRBD1 (5 bases). CDR3 length: 13 residues. Trimming took 6 bases from V and 1 from J, leaving 9 bases between them. Germline V gene sequence: CDR1 MNHEY, CDR2 SVGEGT. The CDR3 DNA reads as TGTGCCAGCAGCTTCAGGGAGAACACTGAAGCTTTCTTT. It specifies CASSFRENTEAFF.

This sequence joins TRBV6-1 and TRBJ2-3, with 7 bases aligning to TRBD1. The CDR3 has 16 amino acids. Germline values: CDR1 MNHNS, CDR2 SASEGT. J was trimmed by 2 bases and V by 4 bases; bases with no gene match: 9. The CDR3 coding sequence is TGTGCCAGCAGTGGGGGACAGCGGCTCCTCACAGATACGCAGTATTTT. Translation gives CASSGGQRLLTDTQYF.

The chain couples TRBV5-4 to TRBJ2-1, with D unresolved. The CDR3 sequence is 14 residues long. Germline CDR1 and CDR2: SGHNT and YYREEE (reference sequence). V was shortened by 1 base and J by 0 bases, with 5 bases between the two germline ends. As DNA, the CDR3 is TGTGCCAGCAGCTTGTGGAGCTCCTACAATGAGCAGTTCTTC. It specifies CASSLWSSYNEQFF.

This clonotype was counted many times. The chain links TRBV2 to TRBJ2-3; 7 nucleotides agree with TRBD1. Unmatched junction bases numbered 7, after V lost 4 bases and J lost 0 bases. Per the germline V gene, CDR1 is SNHLY and CDR2 is FYNNEI. The CDR3 spans 16 residues. This CDR3 reads CASSARQGPSTDTQYF. The CDR3 nucleotides read TGTGCCAGCAGTGCCCGACAGGGACCGAGCACAGATACGCAGTATTTT. The entire variable domain, with the rest obtained from reference TRBV2 and TRBJ2-3, is as follows: EPEVTQTPSHQVTQMGQEVILRCVPISNHLYFYWYRQILGQKVEFLVSFYNNEISEKSEIFDDQFSVERPDGSNFTLKIRSTKLEDSAMYFCASSARQGPSTDTQYFGPGTRLTVL.

The chain links TRBV7-2 to TRBJ2-7; 8 bases are a match to TRBD2. The germline CDR1 and CDR2 sequences are SGHTA and FQGNSA. Unmatched junction bases numbered 8, after V lost 1 base and J lost 6 bases. The CDR3 length is 15 residues. DNA of the CDR3: TGTGCCAGCAGCTTAGGAGGGCGGGAGGCTGGCGAGCAGTACTTC. It specifies CASSLGGREAGEQYF.

The chain has TRBV24-1 and TRBJ2-1; 8 positions match TRBD2. Per the germline V gene, CDR1 is KGHDR and CDR2 is SFDVKD. CDR3 length: 16 residues. J was trimmed by 0 bases and V by 4 bases; bases with no gene match: 4. CDR3: CATSEVSGSSYNEQFF. The CDR3 DNA reads as TGTGCCACCAGTGAAGTAAGCGGGAGCTCCTACAATGAGCAGTTCTTC.

In its sample, this clonotype was seen a few times. The genes are TRBV2 and TRBJ2-5; 9 nucleotides line up with TRBD2. The CDR3 has 14 residues. Trimming cost V 7 bases and J 5 bases; bases outside gene matches: 8. The germline V gene has CDR1 SNHLY and CDR2 FYNNEI. The CDR3 bases are TGTGCCAGCAACGCGGGAGGGCCTTTGGAGACCCAGTACTTC. This codes for CASNAGGPLETQYF. Supplemented by reference TRBV2 and TRBJ2-5, the full variable domain reads EPEVTQTPSHQVTQMGQEVILRCVPISNHLYFYWYRQILGQKVEFLVSFYNNEISEKSEIFDDQFSVERPDGSNFTLKIRSTKLEDSAMYFCASNAGGPLETQYFGPGTRLLVL.